Included here is one TCR beta chain sequence, with context. This CDR3 is 15 amino acids long. The V gene end was trimmed by 5 bases and the J gene end by 3 bases; junction bases not matched to a gene: 8. Germline loops: CDR1 SGHTA, CDR2 FQGTGA. Authors' processing steps: Quantification of nucleated cells was approximated via reference gene primer amplification. Data came from immunoSEQ multiplex PCR; TCRdb stores just in-frame clones and leaves some out. D and trimming were read from the DNA, whereas the V and J calls and clone size are those reported in that table. Here the sample spans about 55,000 clones, 65% to 90% being singletons. The source of the sample is a study of blood T cell repertoires in COVID-19. Study in general: The United States, Italy and Spain provided the acute and convalescent COVID-19 samples. Sample material is recorded as cDNA or gDNA derived from T cells, B-cell-depleted T cells, or PBMCs.

This TCR derives from a human donor in a cohort sampled during active COVID-19. Sequencing used peripheral blood. V and J are TRBV7-3 and TRBJ2-5; 8 bases agree with TRBD2. The CDR3: CASSPTGGREETQYF. The CDR3, as DNA: TGTGCCAGCAGCCCAACGGGGGGGCGGGAAGAGACCCAGTACTTC.